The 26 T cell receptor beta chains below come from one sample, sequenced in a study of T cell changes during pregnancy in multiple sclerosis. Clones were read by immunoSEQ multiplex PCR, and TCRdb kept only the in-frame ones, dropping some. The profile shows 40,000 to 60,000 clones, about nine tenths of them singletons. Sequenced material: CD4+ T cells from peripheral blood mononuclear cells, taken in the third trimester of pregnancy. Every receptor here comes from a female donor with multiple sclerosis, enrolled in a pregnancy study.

CDR3 coding DNA: TGTGCCAGCAGCTTATACTCTGGTTACGAGCAGTACTTC. Translated: CASSLYSGYEQYF. J is TRBJ2-7 and V is TRBV7-3; D ambiguous. V was cut by 2 bases and J by 4 bases, with 9 bases left in between. Looked up from germline, CDR1 is SGHTA and CDR2 is FQGTGA. This CDR3 contains 13 residues.

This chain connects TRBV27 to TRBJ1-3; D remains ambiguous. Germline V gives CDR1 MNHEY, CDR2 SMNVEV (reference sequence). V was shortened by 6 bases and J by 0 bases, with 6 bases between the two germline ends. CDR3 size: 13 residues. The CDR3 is CASRLNSGNTIYF. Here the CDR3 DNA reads TGTGCCAGCAGACTCAACTCTGGAAACACCATATATTTT.

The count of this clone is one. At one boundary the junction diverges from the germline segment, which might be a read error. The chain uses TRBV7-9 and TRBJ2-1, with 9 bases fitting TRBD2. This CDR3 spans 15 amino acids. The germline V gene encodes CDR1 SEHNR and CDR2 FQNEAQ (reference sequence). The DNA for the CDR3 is TGTGCCAGCGTCGGGCGGGGGGGTCCCAACAATGAGCAGCTCTTC. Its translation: CASVGRGGPNNEQLF.

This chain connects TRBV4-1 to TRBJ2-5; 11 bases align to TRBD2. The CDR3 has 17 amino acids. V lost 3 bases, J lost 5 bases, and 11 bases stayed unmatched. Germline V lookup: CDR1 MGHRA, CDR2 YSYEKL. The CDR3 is CASSQGTSGGHRETQYF. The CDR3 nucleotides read TGCGCCAGCAGCCAGGGAACTAGCGGGGGACACCGGGAGACCCAGTACTTC.

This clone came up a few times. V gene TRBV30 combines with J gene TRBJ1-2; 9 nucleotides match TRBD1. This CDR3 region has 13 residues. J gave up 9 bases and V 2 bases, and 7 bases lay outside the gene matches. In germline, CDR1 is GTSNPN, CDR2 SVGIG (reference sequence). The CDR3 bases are TGTGCCTGGAGTCCCGCGGGACAGGGAAGCTACACCTTC. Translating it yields CAWSPAGQGSYTF.

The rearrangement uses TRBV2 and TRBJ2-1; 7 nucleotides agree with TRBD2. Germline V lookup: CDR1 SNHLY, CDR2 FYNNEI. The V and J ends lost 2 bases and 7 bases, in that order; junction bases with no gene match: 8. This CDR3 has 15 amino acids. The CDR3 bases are TGTGCCAGCAGTGAACGAGAGGCTAGCGGTAATGAGCAGTTCTTC. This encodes CASSEREASGNEQFF.

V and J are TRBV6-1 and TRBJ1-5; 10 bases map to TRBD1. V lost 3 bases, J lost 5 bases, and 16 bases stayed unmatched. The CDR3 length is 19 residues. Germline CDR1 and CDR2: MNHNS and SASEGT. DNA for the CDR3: TGTGCCAGCAGTGATCAGGGACAGGGGCCGTGGTTCGCCCATCAGCCCCAGCATTTT. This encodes CASSDQGQGPWFAHQPQHF.

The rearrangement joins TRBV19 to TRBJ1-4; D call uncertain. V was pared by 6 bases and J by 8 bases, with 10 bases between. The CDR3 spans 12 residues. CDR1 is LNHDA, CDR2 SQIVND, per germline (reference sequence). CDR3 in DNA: TGTGCCAGTAGCCAAACGGAGGAAAAACTGTTTTTT. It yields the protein CASSQTEEKLFF. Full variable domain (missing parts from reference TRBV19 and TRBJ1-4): DGGITQSPKYLFRKEGQNVTLSCEQNLNHDAMYWYRQDPGQGLRLIYYSQIVNDFQKGDIAEGYSVSREKKESFPLTVTSAQKNPTAFYLCASSQTEEKLFFGSGTQLSVL.

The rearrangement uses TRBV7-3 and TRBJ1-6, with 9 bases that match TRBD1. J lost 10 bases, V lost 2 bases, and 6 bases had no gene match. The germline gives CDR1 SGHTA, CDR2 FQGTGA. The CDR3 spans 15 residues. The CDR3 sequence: CASSLQQGARSPLHF. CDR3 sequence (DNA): TGTGCCAGCAGCTTACAACAGGGGGCTCGATCACCCCTCCACTTT.

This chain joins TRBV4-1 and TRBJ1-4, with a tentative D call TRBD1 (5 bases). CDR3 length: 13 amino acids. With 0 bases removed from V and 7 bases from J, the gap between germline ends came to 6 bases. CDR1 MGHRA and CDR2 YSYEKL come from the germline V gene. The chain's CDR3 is CASSQETGEKLFF. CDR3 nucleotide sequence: TGCGCCAGCAGCCAAGAAACAGGTGAAAAACTGTTTTTT.

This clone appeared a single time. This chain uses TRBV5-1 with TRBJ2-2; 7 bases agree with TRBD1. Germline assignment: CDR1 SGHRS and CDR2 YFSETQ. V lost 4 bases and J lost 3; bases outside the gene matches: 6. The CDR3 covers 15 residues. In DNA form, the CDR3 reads TGCGCCAGCAGCCAGCCTCAGGGGGACACCGGGGAGCTGTTTTTT. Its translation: CASSQPQGDTGELFF.

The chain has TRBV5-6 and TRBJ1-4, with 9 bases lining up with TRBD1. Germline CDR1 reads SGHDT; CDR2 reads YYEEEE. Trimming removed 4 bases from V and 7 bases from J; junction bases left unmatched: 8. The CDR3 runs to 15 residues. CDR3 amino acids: CASSGTGGPSEKLFF. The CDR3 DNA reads TGTGCCAGCAGCGGCACAGGGGGCCCGAGTGAAAAACTGTTTTTT.

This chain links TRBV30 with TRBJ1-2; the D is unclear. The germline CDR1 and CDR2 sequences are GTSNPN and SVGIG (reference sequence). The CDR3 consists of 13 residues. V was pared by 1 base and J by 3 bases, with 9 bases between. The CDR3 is CAWSDDGDYGYTF. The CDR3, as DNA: TGTGCCTGGAGTGATGACGGGGACTATGGCTACACCTTC.

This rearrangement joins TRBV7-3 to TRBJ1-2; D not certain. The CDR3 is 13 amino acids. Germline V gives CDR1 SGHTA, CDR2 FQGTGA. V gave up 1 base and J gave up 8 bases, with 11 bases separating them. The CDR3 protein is CASSLNRREGYTF. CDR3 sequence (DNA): TGTGCCAGCAGCTTAAATCGGAGGGAGGGCTACACCTTC.

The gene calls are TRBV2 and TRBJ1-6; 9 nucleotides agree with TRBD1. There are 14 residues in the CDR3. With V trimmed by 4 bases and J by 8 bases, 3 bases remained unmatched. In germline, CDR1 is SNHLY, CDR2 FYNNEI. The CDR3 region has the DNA TGTGCCAGCAGTGCGGGACAGGGCCATTCACCCCTCCACTTT. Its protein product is CASSAGQGHSPLHF. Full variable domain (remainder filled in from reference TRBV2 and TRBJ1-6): EPEVTQTPSHQVTQMGQEVILRCVPISNHLYFYWYRQILGQKVEFLVSFYNNEISEKSEIFDDQFSVERPDGSNFTLKIRSTKLEDSAMYFCASSAGQGHSPLHFGNGTRLTVT.

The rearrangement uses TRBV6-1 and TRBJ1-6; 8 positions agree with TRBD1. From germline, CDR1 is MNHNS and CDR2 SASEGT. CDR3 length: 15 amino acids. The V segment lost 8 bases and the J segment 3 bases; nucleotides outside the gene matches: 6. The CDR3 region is CASLTTGDYNSPLHF. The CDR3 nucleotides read TGTGCCAGCTTAACGACAGGGGACTATAATTCACCCCTCCACTTT.

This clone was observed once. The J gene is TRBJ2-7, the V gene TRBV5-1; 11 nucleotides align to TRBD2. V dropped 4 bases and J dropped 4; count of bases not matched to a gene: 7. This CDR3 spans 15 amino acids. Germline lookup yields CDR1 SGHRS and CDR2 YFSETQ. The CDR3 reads CASSPLAGGEYEQYF. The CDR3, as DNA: TGCGCCAGCAGCCCATTAGCGGGGGGGGAGTACGAGCAGTACTTC.

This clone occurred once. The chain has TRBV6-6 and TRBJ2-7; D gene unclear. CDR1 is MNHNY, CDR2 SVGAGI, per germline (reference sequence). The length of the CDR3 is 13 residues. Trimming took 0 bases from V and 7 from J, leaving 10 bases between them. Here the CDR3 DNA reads TGTGCCAGCAGTTACTCGAGCACTCCAGAGCAGTACTTC. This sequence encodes CASSYSSTPEQYF.

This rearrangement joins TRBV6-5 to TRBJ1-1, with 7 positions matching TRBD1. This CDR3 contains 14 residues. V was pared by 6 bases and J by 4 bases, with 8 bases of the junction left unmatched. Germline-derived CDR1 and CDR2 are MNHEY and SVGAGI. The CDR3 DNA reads TGTGCCAGCAGCCGTGACAGGGTAGTCACTGAAGCTTTCTTT. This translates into CASSRDRVVTEAFF.

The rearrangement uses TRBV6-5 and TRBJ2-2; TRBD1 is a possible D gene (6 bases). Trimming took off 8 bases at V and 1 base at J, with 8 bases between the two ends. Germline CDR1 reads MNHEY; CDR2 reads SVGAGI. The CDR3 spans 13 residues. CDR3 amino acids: CASRTENTGELFF. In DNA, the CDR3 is TGTGCCAGCCGGACAGAGAACACCGGGGAGCTGTTTTTT.

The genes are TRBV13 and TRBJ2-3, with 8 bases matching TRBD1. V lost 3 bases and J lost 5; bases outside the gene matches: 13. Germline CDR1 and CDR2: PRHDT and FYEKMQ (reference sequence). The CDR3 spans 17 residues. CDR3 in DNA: TGTGCCAGCAGCTTCAGGGCAACGGGACAGGAGGGAGATACGCAGTATTTT. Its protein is CASSFRATGQEGDTQYF.

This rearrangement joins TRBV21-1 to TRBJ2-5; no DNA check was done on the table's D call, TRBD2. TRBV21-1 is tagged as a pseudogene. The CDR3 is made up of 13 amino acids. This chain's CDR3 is CASISGTRETQYF. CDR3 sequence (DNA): TGTGCCAGCATTTCCGGGACTAGAGAGACCCAGTACTTC.

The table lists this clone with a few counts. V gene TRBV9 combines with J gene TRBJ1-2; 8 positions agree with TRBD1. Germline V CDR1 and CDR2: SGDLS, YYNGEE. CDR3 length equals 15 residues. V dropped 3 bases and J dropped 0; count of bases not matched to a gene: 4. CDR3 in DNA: TGTGCCAGCAGCGCAGGGGGCCTAGCTAACTATGGCTACACCTTC. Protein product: CASSAGGLANYGYTF.

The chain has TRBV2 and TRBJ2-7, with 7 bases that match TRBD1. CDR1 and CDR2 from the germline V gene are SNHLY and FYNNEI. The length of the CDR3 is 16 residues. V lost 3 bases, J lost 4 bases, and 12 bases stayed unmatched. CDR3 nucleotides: TGTGCCAGCAGTGATAACCGGGACAGCCTTTATTACGAGCAGTACTTC. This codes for CASSDNRDSLYYEQYF.

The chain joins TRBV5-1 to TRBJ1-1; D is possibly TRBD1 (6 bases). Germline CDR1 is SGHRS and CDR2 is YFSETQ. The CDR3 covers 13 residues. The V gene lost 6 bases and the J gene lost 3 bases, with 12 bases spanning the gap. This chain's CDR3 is CASKTGPYTEAFF. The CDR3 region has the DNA TGCGCCAGCAAAACAGGGCCTTACACTGAAGCTTTCTTT.

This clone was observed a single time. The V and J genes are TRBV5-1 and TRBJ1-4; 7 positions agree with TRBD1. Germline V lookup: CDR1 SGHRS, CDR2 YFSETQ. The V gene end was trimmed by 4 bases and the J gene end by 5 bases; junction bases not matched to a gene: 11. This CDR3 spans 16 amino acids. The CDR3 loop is CASSLGIQGRNEKLFF. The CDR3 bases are TGCGCCAGCAGCCTGGGAATACAGGGGCGAAATGAAAAACTGTTTTTT.